This T cell receptor (beta chain) derives from a study of technical replicates of blood from four donors. Sequencing used immunoSEQ multiplex PCR; TCRdb keeps in-frame clones, though not all of them. The table records some 87,000 clones, 92% of them present only once. The clonotype comes from a human donor in good health. The specimen was T cells isolated from PBMCs.

In DNA form, the CDR3 reads TGTGCCAGCAGCCAGCTCGGAGGAACTAATGAAAAACTGTTTTTT. Translation gives CASSQLGGTNEKLFF. V gene TRBV2 combines with J gene TRBJ1-4; D not resolved. The V gene lost 6 bases and the J gene lost 1 base, with 12 bases spanning the gap. The CDR3 totals 15 residues. CDR1 and CDR2 from the germline V gene are SNHLY and FYNNEI.